A selection of T cell receptor beta chains follows, all from one sample in a study of cytomegalovirus exposure and HLA in healthy donors. Sequencing was performed with immunoSEQ multiplex PCR; in TCRdb, only in-frame clones are kept and a portion is missing. Of roughly 110,000 clones listed, roughly 77% are singletons. What was sequenced was PBMCs. The source of these receptors is a man aged 40-55 years in good health and CMV-seronegative. Both conserved end residues are part of each CDR3.

>TRBJ1-1|TRBV6-1
CASSEVVRNTEAFF
>TRBJ2-3|TRBV6-1
CASKHGGPTDTQYF
>TRBJ2-3|TRBV10-2
CASEAGTDTQYF
>TRBJ2-5|TRBV5-1
CASSWGQGAETQYF
>TRBJ2-5|TRBV6-6
CASRGPGGGETQYF
>TRBJ2-7|TRBV5-1
CASSTENREENEQYF
>TRBJ1-2|TRBV7-9
CSSSLVSGRGYTF
>TRBJ2-1|TRBV12-5
CASGYGDSYNEQFF
>TRBJ1-5|TRBV27
CASSLWANQPQHF
>TRBJ1-1|TRBV5-6
CASSNDGGVGTEAFF
>TRBJ1-2|TRBV7-9
CSSSLGRGSYGYTF
>TRBJ2-1|TRBV28
CASTPGGGPGNEQFF
>TRBJ2-6|TRBV4-1
CASSPGPASGANVLTF
>TRBJ1-5|TRBV6-1
CASSEVTVDQPQHF
>TRBJ2-3|TRBV10-2
CASRLAGGRTDTQYF